The rows below give T cell receptor beta chains drawn from one sample of a study of response to subunit inactivated influenza vaccine. TCRdb ran MiXCR on the RT-PCR reads and lists one entry per CDR3 protein. The data hold approximately 290,000 distinct CDR3 sequences, with about 20% observed a single time. Source: PBMCs from blood, taken less than 22 months after vaccination. These receptors were collected from a man between 50 and 70 years old who received an inactivated influenza vaccine. CDR3s include the opening cysteine and the closing phenylalanine or tryptophan. Fields, in order: J gene, clone size, V gene, D gene, CDR3 DNA, CDR3 protein. D genes are given only for firm matches. Clone size appears in some rows only: once, few, many, or a class for an expanded clone.

J: TRBJ1-1; size: many; V: TRBV12-3/TRBV12-4; D: .; DNA: TGTGCCAGCAGTTCGACAGAAAGGAACACTGAAGCTTTCTTT; CDR3: CASSSTERNTEAFF
J: TRBJ2-2; size: .; V: TRBV20-1; D: TRBD1; DNA: TGCAGTGCTAGGAGGACAGGGGGGAACACCGGGGAGCTGTTTTTT; CDR3: CSARRTGGNTGELFF
J: TRBJ2-7; size: .; V: TRBV30; D: TRBD1; DNA: TGTGCCTGGAGTGAGGGGGCGAAGTACTACGAGCAGTACTTC; CDR3: CAWSEGAKYYEQYF
J: TRBJ2-3; size: .; V: TRBV6-1; D: .; DNA: TGTGCCAGCAGTCGCGGGACATACAGCACAGATACGCAGTATTTT; CDR3: CASSRGTYSTDTQYF
J: TRBJ1-6; size: many; V: TRBV20-1; D: .; DNA: TGCAGTGCTAGACCTTGGACGAGGGGGACTTATAATTCACCCCTCCACTTT; CDR3: CSARPWTRGTYNSPLHF
J: TRBJ1-1; size: many; V: TRBV29-1; D: TRBD1; DNA: TGCAGCGTTGACAGGGGGTGGGACACTGAAGCTTTCTTT; CDR3: CSVDRGWDTEAFF
J: TRBJ2-3; size: few; V: TRBV20-1; D: .; DNA: TGCAGTGCTAGAGATGCGGGGTCTCCGAACACCCGGGATACGCAGTATTTT; CDR3: CSARDAGSPNTRDTQYF
J: TRBJ1-3; size: many; V: TRBV12-3/TRBV12-4; D: TRBD1; DNA: TGTGCCAGCAGTTTCAGGGGGGGACGAAACACCATATATTTT; CDR3: CASSFRGGRNTIYF
J: TRBJ1-2; size: .; V: TRBV20-1; D: TRBD1; DNA: TGCAGTGCTACGGGACAGGCTTCTTATGGCTACACCTTC; CDR3: CSATGQASYGYTF
J: TRBJ2-1; size: .; V: TRBV5-1; D: .; DNA: TGCGCCAGCAGGTGGGGTGACAATGAGCAGTTCTTC; CDR3: CASRWGDNEQFF
J: TRBJ2-5; size: few; V: TRBV28; D: .; DNA: TGTGCCAGCAGTTTGCCCGGGGAAGAGACCCAGTACTTC; CDR3: CASSLPGEETQYF
J: TRBJ2-3; size: .; V: TRBV5-1; D: TRBD2; DNA: TGCGCCAGCAGCTCCGTCCCGGGACTAGCGGGGGGAGCAGATACGCAGTATTTT; CDR3: CASSSVPGLAGGADTQYF
J: TRBJ2-1; size: few; V: TRBV28; D: .; DNA: TGTGCCAGCAGTTCCGGCTTCGGCTCCTACAATGAGCAGTTCTTC; CDR3: CASSSGFGSYNEQFF
J: TRBJ2-1; size: .; V: TRBV7-6; D: TRBD2; DNA: TGTGCCAGCAGGGCTAGCGGACACAATGAGCAGTTCTTC; CDR3: CASRASGHNEQFF
J: TRBJ2-3; size: many; V: TRBV29-1; D: TRBD2; DNA: TGCAGCGTTGAAGGTGCCTCTAAGCGGGGGGGAACAGATACGCAGTATTTT; CDR3: CSVEGASKRGGTDTQYF
J: TRBJ1-2; size: .; V: TRBV20-1; D: TRBD1; DNA: TGCAGTGCTAGAGATCCCACCCGCTCGGACAGGGTGGGGTATGGCTACACCTTC; CDR3: CSARDPTRSDRVGYGYTF
J: TRBJ1-5; size: .; V: TRBV12-3/TRBV12-4; D: TRBD1; DNA: TGTGCCAGCAGTCCCCAGGACAGGGGAGGCAATCAGCCCCAGCATTTT; CDR3: CASSPQDRGGNQPQHF
J: TRBJ1-2; size: .; V: TRBV27; D: .; DNA: TGTGCCAGCAGAGGTAGAGGCGGCTACACCTTC; CDR3: CASRGRGGYTF
J: TRBJ1-1; size: .; V: TRBV20-1; D: .; DNA: TGCAGTGCTAGACGACCCCAGGGTGGAGGCACTGAAGCTTTCTTT; CDR3: CSARRPQGGGTEAFF
J: TRBJ2-3; size: .; V: TRBV10-1; D: TRBD2; DNA: TGCGCCAGCAGTGACGGTGGTAGCGGGGGGGCCGGAGATACGCAGTATTTT; CDR3: CASSDGGSGGAGDTQYF
J: TRBJ1-4; size: few; V: TRBV7-9; D: .; DNA: TGTGCCAGCAGCGCGGACCTTGGGAATGAAAAACTGTTTTTT; CDR3: CASSADLGNEKLFF
J: TRBJ1-2; size: few; V: TRBV18; D: TRBD1; DNA: TGTGCCAGCTCACCCCCTCAGGGGGACTATGGCTACACCTTC; CDR3: CASSPPQGDYGYTF
J: TRBJ2-1; size: .; V: TRBV5-1; D: TRBD2; DNA: TGCGCCAGCAGCTTGCCTAGCGGGGGGCAAAGCAATGAGCAGTTCTTC; CDR3: CASSLPSGGQSNEQFF
J: TRBJ1-2; size: many; V: TRBV25-1; D: TRBD1; DNA: TGTGCCAGCAGTGGACGCCCCGGGACAGGGACCTATGGCTACACCTTC; CDR3: CASSGRPGTGTYGYTF
J: TRBJ2-4; size: few; V: TRBV4-1; D: .; DNA: TGCGCCAGCAGCCACAAGGACAGTTTAGCCAAAAACATTCAGTACTTC; CDR3: CASSHKDSLAKNIQYF
J: TRBJ2-3; size: .; V: TRBV15; D: .; DNA: TGTGCCACCAGCAGCGGGGACCTCACAGATACGCAGTATTTT; CDR3: CATSSGDLTDTQYF
J: TRBJ2-3; size: many; V: TRBV11-1; D: TRBD2; DNA: TGTGCCAGCAGCTTAGCTAGCGGGGATACCTACTATAGCACAGATACGCAGTATTTT; CDR3: CASSLASGDTYYSTDTQYF
J: TRBJ1-4; size: many; V: TRBV5-1; D: .; DNA: TGCGCCAGCAGCTTGGAAGGACGGAATGAAAAACTGTTTTTT; CDR3: CASSLEGRNEKLFF
J: TRBJ1-1; size: .; V: TRBV2; D: .; DNA: TGTGCCAGCTATGGAACAGCCCTTAGCACTGAAGCTTTCTTT; CDR3: CASYGTALSTEAFF
J: TRBJ2-1; size: .; V: TRBV14; D: .; DNA: TGTGCCAGCAGCCGGGCGTCCGACAATGAGCAGTTCTTC; CDR3: CASSRASDNEQFF
J: TRBJ2-7; size: .; V: TRBV20-1; D: .; DNA: TGCAGTGCTAGCTTTGGCGCCGACCCCTACGAGCAGTACTTC; CDR3: CSASFGADPYEQYF
J: TRBJ2-7; size: many; V: TRBV5-1; D: TRBD1; DNA: TGCGCCAGCAGCTGGGACAGCCTAACCTACGAGCAGTACTTC; CDR3: CASSWDSLTYEQYF
J: TRBJ2-2; size: .; V: TRBV5-1; D: .; DNA: TGCGCCAGCAGCGCGGGACAGAACACCGGGGAGCTGTTTTTT; CDR3: CASSAGQNTGELFF
J: TRBJ1-4; size: .; V: TRBV5-5; D: TRBD1; DNA: TGTGCCAGCAGCCAAACCGGACAGGATAATGAAAAACTGTTTTTT; CDR3: CASSQTGQDNEKLFF
J: TRBJ2-3; size: .; V: TRBV9; D: TRBD2; DNA: TGTGCCAGCAGCTTAGGGACTAGCGGGACGCTTAAAGATACGCAGTATTTT; CDR3: CASSLGTSGTLKDTQYF
J: TRBJ1-2; size: .; V: TRBV6-2/TRBV6-3; D: TRBD1; DNA: TGTGCCAGCAGTTCCCGAGCCGGGACAGGGCCTAATGGCTACACCTTC; CDR3: CASSSRAGTGPNGYTF
J: TRBJ1-3; size: .; V: TRBV7-9; D: .; DNA: TGTGCCAGCAGCCCTGAGAGGGTCTCTGGAAACACCATATATTTT; CDR3: CASSPERVSGNTIYF
J: TRBJ1-1; size: many; V: TRBV5-1; D: TRBD1; DNA: TGCGCCAGCAGAACCGGGACAGCTAACACTGAAGCTTTCTTT; CDR3: CASRTGTANTEAFF
J: TRBJ2-7; size: .; V: TRBV29-1; D: .; DNA: TGCAGCGTTCTACCCCAGGGGTCCTACGAGCAGTACTTC; CDR3: CSVLPQGSYEQYF
J: TRBJ1-4; size: .; V: TRBV5-1; D: .; DNA: TGCGCCAGCAGCTTGGCCGGGGGCCCTAATGAAAAACTGTTTTTT; CDR3: CASSLAGGPNEKLFF
J: TRBJ2-5; size: few; V: TRBV2; D: .; DNA: TGTGCCAGCAGTGAAGTTGGCAGGCACCAAGAGACCCAGTACTTC; CDR3: CASSEVGRHQETQYF
J: TRBJ2-3; size: few; V: TRBV3-1; D: .; DNA: TGTGCCAGCAGCCAAGCGGGAGTCGGCACAGATACGCAGTATTTT; CDR3: CASSQAGVGTDTQYF
J: TRBJ2-5; size: .; V: TRBV20-1; D: .; DNA: TGCAGTGCTAGTGAGGGGGGACTCCATATAGAGACCCAGTACTTC; CDR3: CSASEGGLHIETQYF
J: TRBJ1-2; size: few; V: TRBV6-2/TRBV6-3; D: TRBD1; DNA: TGTGCCAGCAGTTACCCCCGTTACAGGGGTCATGGCTACACCTTC; CDR3: CASSYPRYRGHGYTF
J: TRBJ2-1; size: few; V: TRBV28; D: .; DNA: TGTGCCAGCAGTTTAGGAAACTTGGTGCAGAGGGAATATGAGCAGTTCTTC; CDR3: CASSLGNLVQREYEQFF
J: TRBJ1-1; size: .; V: TRBV6-6; D: .; DNA: TGTGCCAGCAGTTACGGTACGGACCCATCTTTCTTT; CDR3: CASSYGTDPSFF
J: TRBJ2-7; size: few; V: TRBV28; D: TRBD1; DNA: TGTGCCAGCAGCCTGACAGGGGGGTCCTACGAGCAGTACTTC; CDR3: CASSLTGGSYEQYF
J: TRBJ1-2; size: .; V: TRBV14; D: .; DNA: TGTGCCAGCAGTTTGGGACACCACTATGGCTACACCTTC; CDR3: CASSLGHHYGYTF
J: TRBJ2-7; size: .; V: TRBV3-1; D: TRBD2; DNA: TGTGCCAGCAGCCAAGATCCGGGGGGGGGCTACGAGCAGTACTTC; CDR3: CASSQDPGGGYEQYF
J: TRBJ2-3; size: few; V: TRBV7-6; D: TRBD1; DNA: TGTGCCAGCAGCTTAGGGGGACAGCCAAGCACAGATACGCAGTATTTT; CDR3: CASSLGGQPSTDTQYF
J: TRBJ2-5; size: many; V: TRBV29-1; D: TRBD1; DNA: TGCAGCACCGGGACAGGAGGAATGAGGGAGACCCAGTACTTC; CDR3: CSTGTGGMRETQYF
J: TRBJ2-5; size: .; V: TRBV12-3/TRBV12-4; D: TRBD1; DNA: TGTGCCAGCAGTAGACAGGGGGCGAGAGAGACCCAGTACTTC; CDR3: CASSRQGARETQYF
J: TRBJ1-4; size: few; V: TRBV6-2/TRBV6-3; D: TRBD1; DNA: TGTGCCAGCAGCAGGGGGCTTTGGGAAAAACTGTTTTTT; CDR3: CASSRGLWEKLFF
J: TRBJ2-1; size: once; V: TRBV7-6; D: .; DNA: TGTGCCAGCAGTTGGGGGCTAGCGGATTACAATGAGCAGTTCTTC; CDR3: CASSWGLADYNEQFF
J: TRBJ2-1; size: .; V: TRBV7-9; D: .; DNA: TGTGCCAGCAGCTTAGGCCTAAATTACAATGAGCAGTTCTTC; CDR3: CASSLGLNYNEQFF
J: TRBJ2-3; size: .; V: TRBV12-3/TRBV12-4; D: .; DNA: TGTGCCAGCAGTTCCAGGGGAATCAGCACAGATACGCAGTATTTT; CDR3: CASSSRGISTDTQYF
J: TRBJ2-7; size: .; V: TRBV10-3; D: .; DNA: TGTGCCATCAGTGAGGGGGCGGCCCACTCCTACGAGCAGTACTTC; CDR3: CAISEGAAHSYEQYF